What follows is one T cell receptor beta chain and its context. Recruitment covered about two dozen US areas and drew participants whose ages spanned roughly 18 to 90 years. Participants' own reports of clinical history determined their cohort assignment. Germline CDR1 reads SEHNR; CDR2 reads FQNEAQ (reference sequence). The CDR3 is 15 residues long. V trimming: 1 base; J trimming: 6 bases; junction bases outside the gene matches: 5. Per the original methods: Amplified reference gene primers provided the basis for estimating nucleated cell counts. The repertoire was sequenced with immunoSEQ multiplex PCR; TCRdb's copy has only in-frame clones and lacks some. V and J calls and clone size come straight from that table; D and trimming were deduced from the DNA. The repertoire has about 290,000 clones, approximately 91% of them found once; the top ten carry 1.5% to 2%. This specimen comes from a study of blood T cell repertoires in COVID-19. About the research overall: Acute and convalescent COVID-19 samples came from the United States, Italy and Spain.

This sequence originates from a woman in her 40s who had recovered from COVID-19. What was sequenced was PBMCs or T cells enriched from blood (not recorded which). V usage is TRBV7-9 and J usage is TRBJ2-1; the match to TRBD2 covers 8 bases. The CDR3 DNA sequence: TGTGCCAGCAGCTTAGGAGCGGGAGCAACCAATGAGCAGTTCTTC. It encodes CASSLGAGATNEQFF.